The source of this T cell receptor beta chain is a study of T cell responses to AZD1222 COVID-19 vaccine. Study context: Second-dose timings of about 4 or about 12 weeks were pooled.

Clones were read by immunoSEQ multiplex PCR, and TCRdb kept only the in-frame ones, dropping some. The sample records some 110,000 clones, about 87% being singletons. Regarding the study as a whole: Clonal diversity was possibly underestimated, and the donors were mostly white British, with more females. The breadth and depth of Spike-specific TCRs increased once two AZD1222 doses had been given. Within unmutated variant regions lay the reported targets of nearly half of spike-specific TCRs.

Points on this clone: Its matching antigen is unknown.

V shed 4 bases and J 4 bases; nucleotides not matched to a gene: 5. The CDR3 has 14 amino acids. Germline CDR1 SGHRS, CDR2 YFSETQ. The receptor comes from an adult in good health. The V and J genes are TRBV5-1 and TRBJ1-3; 7 bases map to TRBD1. This material consisted of peripheral blood, taken on day 0 of AZD1222 vaccination. In nucleotides, the CDR3 is TGCGCCAGCAGCCGTACAGGGGCCGGAAACACCATATATTTT. Translation gives CASSRTGAGNTIYF.